This T cell receptor (beta chain) was sequenced during a study of cytomegalovirus exposure and HLA in healthy donors. Study-wide results and caveats: A later analysis found most CMV-associated TCR beta chains apparently HLA-restricted. A later look showed TCR association rates differing by HLA locus, highest for DRB1 and lowest for HLA-C. There were some V segments, including TRBV6-2 and TRBV6-3, excluded as indistinguishable.

To note about this clone: Its matching antigen is unknown.

Per germline, CDR1 SQVTM and CDR2 ANQGSEA. The CDR3 length is 14 residues. Trimming stripped 3 bases from V and 1 base from J, with 13 bases between. 60 Vbeta and 13 Jbeta primers were used in PCR. In the study's own analysis: An analysis that came later counted some 80 million unique TCR beta chains, approximately 10 million shared. Clones were sequenced by immunoSEQ multiplex PCR, and TCRdb holds only the in-frame ones, with some missing. V and J calls plus clone size are reproduced from that table; the DNA served to infer D and trimming. This sample contains about 58,000 clones. The sequenced sample consisted of PBMCs. The clonotype comes from a male donor in good health and CMV-seronegative. The chain couples TRBV29-1 to TRBJ2-7; weak D call: TRBD1 (5 bases). CDR3 nucleotide sequence: TGCAGCGTTGATGACAGACCTATATCCTACGAGCAGTACTTC. Amino acid sequence: CSVDDRPISYEQYF.